Below are 30 T cell receptor beta chains sequenced from a single sample in a study of cytomegalovirus exposure and HLA in healthy donors. PCR was performed using 60 Vbeta and 13 Jbeta primers. Sequencing used immunoSEQ multiplex PCR; TCRdb keeps in-frame clones, though not all of them. The sample holds 110,000 to 150,000 clones, approximately 81% seen once. Sequenced material: PBMCs. Source of these receptors: a woman aged 35 to 49 in good health and CMV-seropositive.

The chain couples TRBV19 to TRBJ2-1, with 11 bases matching TRBD2. Trimming took 6 bases from V and 8 from J; bases not matched to a gene: 9. The CDR3 is 15 residues long. Germline-derived CDR1 and CDR2 are LNHDA and SQIVND (reference sequence). The DNA for the CDR3 is TGTGCCAGTAGCGTACTAGCGGGAGCCCGGTATGAGCAGTTCTTC. Translated, it gives CASSVLAGARYEQFF.

The chain joins TRBV28 to TRBJ1-3; maybe TRBD1 (6 bases). Trimming took off 3 bases at V and 0 bases at J, with 15 bases between the two ends. CDR3 size: 17 residues. The germline V gene encodes CDR1 MDHEN and CDR2 SYDVKM. CDR3 amino acids: CASSLRGHLSSGNTIYF. The CDR3 region has the DNA TGTGCCAGCAGTTTGAGGGGACACTTAAGCTCTGGAAACACCATATATTTT.

The gene calls are TRBV7-3 and TRBJ1-1; D not certain. The CDR3 covers 13 residues. Germline CDR1 SGHTA, CDR2 FQGTGA. V was shortened by 5 bases and J by 0 bases, with 7 bases between the two germline ends. In DNA, the CDR3 is TGTGCCAGCAGCCAAACAGTGAACACTGAAGCTTTCTTT. This codes for CASSQTVNTEAFF.

For the CDR3, the DNA is TGTGCCGCGGACAGGGTAATATCCTACGAGCAGTACTTC. The encoded protein is CAADRVISYEQYF. The V call is TRBV30, the J call TRBJ2-7; 8 positions match TRBD1. Germline V gene sequence: CDR1 GTSNPN, CDR2 SVGIG (reference sequence). V trimming: 8 bases; J trimming: 1 base; junction bases outside the gene matches: 7. CDR3 length: 13 residues.

The V gene is TRBV30, the J gene TRBJ1-3, with 8 bases lining up with TRBD1. Germline CDR1 and CDR2: GTSNPN and SVGIG (reference sequence). V shed 0 bases and J 1 base; nucleotides not matched to a gene: 8. The CDR3 loop spans 17 amino acids. As DNA, the CDR3 is TGTGCCTGGAGTGTACGAAGGACAGGGACGTCTGGAAACACCATATATTTT. The encoded protein is CAWSVRRTGTSGNTIYF.

The chain carries TRBV4-3 and TRBJ2-7; 8 nucleotides agree with TRBD1. The CDR3 has 16 residues. The ends lost 3 bases at V and 0 bases at J; junction bases unmatched: 7. Germline CDR1 LGHNA, CDR2 YSLEER. Here the CDR3 DNA reads TGCGCCAGCAGCCACGCCCGGACAGGGTACTCCTACGAGCAGTACTTC. Translating it yields CASSHARTGYSYEQYF.

The chain combines TRBV28 with TRBJ2-7; TRBD2 is a possible D gene (5 bases). The germline V and J ends were trimmed by 5 bases and 5 bases, with 19 bases remaining between them. This CDR3 region has 15 residues. The V gene's germline CDR1 is MDHEN and CDR2 SYDVKM. CDR3 amino acids: CASSVGRAQRDEQYF. The CDR3 nucleotides read TGTGCCAGCAGTGTCGGACGGGCCCAGAGGGACGAGCAGTACTTC.

This chain connects TRBV4-1 to TRBJ1-5; D ambiguous. The V and J ends lost 4 bases and 2 bases respectively, with 6 bases between them. The CDR3 has 13 residues. Germline V gene data show CDR1 as MGHRA and CDR2 as YSYEKL. CDR3 bases: TGCGCCAGCAGCCCCCGGGGCAATCAGCCCCAGCATTTT. It codes for CASSPRGNQPQHF.

This chain joins TRBV27 and TRBJ1-2; 10 nucleotides align to TRBD1. Germline loops: CDR1 MNHEY, CDR2 SMNVEV (reference sequence). The CDR3 has 16 amino acids. V lost 2 bases to trimming and J lost 4 bases; unmatched junction nucleotides: 7. Here the CDR3 reads CASSLGVGTGAYGYTF. The CDR3 DNA is TGTGCCAGCAGTTTAGGGGTAGGGACAGGGGCCTATGGCTACACCTTC.

The chain joins TRBV5-1 to TRBJ2-7; a possible D gene is TRBD2 (6 bases). V dropped 1 base and J dropped 5 bases, with 19 bases sitting between them. Germline values: CDR1 SGHRS, CDR2 YFSETQ. This CDR3 has 16 residues. Written as DNA, the CDR3 is TGCGCCAGCAGCTTGTGGGGGGATGGAACTCCTAACGAGCAGTACTTC. Encoded protein: CASSLWGDGTPNEQYF. The full variable domain, in which reference TRBV5-1 and TRBJ2-7 provide the parts outside the CDR3, is KAGVTQTPRYLIKTRGQQVTLSCSPISGHRSVSWYQQTPGQGLQFLFEYFSETQRNKGNFPGRFSGRQFSNSRSEMNVSTLELGDSALYLCASSLWGDGTPNEQYFGPGTRLTVT.

The J gene is TRBJ2-7, the V gene TRBV11-2; 9 bases line up with TRBD1. Per germline, CDR1 SGHAT and CDR2 FQNNGV. CDR3 length equals 14 residues. V was clipped by 4 bases and J by 1 base; unmatched bases: 2. In nucleotides, the CDR3 is TGTGCCAGCAGCTCCGGGACAGGGTCCTACGAGCAGTACTTC. Protein product: CASSSGTGSYEQYF.

The chain recombines TRBV5-4 with TRBJ2-2, with a possible D match to TRBD2 (5 bases). The V and J ends lost 3 bases and 7 bases respectively, with 10 bases between them. The CDR3 has 13 amino acids. Germline V gives CDR1 SGHNT, CDR2 YYREEE (reference sequence). CDR3 coding DNA: TGTGCCAGCAGCTCGACTATTGACGGGGAGCTGTTTTTT. It codes for CASSSTIDGELFF.

This rearrangement joins TRBV2 to TRBJ2-7, with D tentatively TRBD2 (7 bases). Germline V gene data show CDR1 as SNHLY and CDR2 as FYNNEI. The ends were cut back, 7 bases at V and 3 bases at J, with 19 bases in the middle. This CDR3 comprises 15 residues. Here the CDR3 DNA reads TGTGCCAGCAAAGAGGTGGGGGGGGCGGGCTACGAGCAGTACTTC. Protein sequence: CASKEVGGAGYEQYF.

The rearrangement uses TRBV19 and TRBJ2-7; TRBD2 agrees at 7 bases. Germline assignment: CDR1 LNHDA and CDR2 SQIVND (reference sequence). The CDR3 contains 13 residues. With 6 bases clipped from V and 5 bases from J, the junction kept 7 bases outside the gene matches. The CDR3 region is CASSPLGGNEQYF. The CDR3, as DNA: TGTGCCAGTAGCCCTCTGGGGGGGAACGAGCAGTACTTC.

The J gene is TRBJ2-2, the V gene TRBV5-6, with a tentative D call TRBD2 (7 bases). Germline lookup yields CDR1 SGHDT and CDR2 YYEEEE. The CDR3 contains 16 residues. V was pared by 1 base and J by 4 bases, with 14 bases between. The chain's CDR3 is CASSLLGGPGTGELFF. The CDR3 region has the DNA TGTGCCAGCAGCTTGCTCGGGGGGCCAGGCACCGGGGAGCTGTTTTTT.

This chain links TRBV6-4 with TRBJ2-7; a weak D match, TRBD2 (5 bases). The germline V and J ends were trimmed by 2 bases and 3 bases, with 20 bases remaining between them. There are 17 residues in the CDR3. Per the germline V gene, CDR1 is MRHNA and CDR2 is SNTAGT. This CDR3 reads CASSDPPPAERLYEQYF. The CDR3 coding sequence is TGTGCCAGCAGTGACCCGCCCCCAGCGGAAAGACTCTACGAGCAGTACTTC.

This chain connects TRBV9 to TRBJ2-3; D may be TRBD1 (6 bases). The CDR3 loop spans 18 amino acids. Trimming left V 4 bases short and J 1 base short, with 22 bases between. Germline V gene data show CDR1 as SGDLS and CDR2 as YYNGEE. CDR3 residues: CASSPSFPGHLGTDTQYF. CDR3 in DNA: TGTGCCAGCAGCCCAAGCTTTCCGGGACACCTAGGCACAGATACGCAGTATTTT.

The chain uses TRBV4-2 and TRBJ2-2, with 7 positions matching TRBD2. From germline, CDR1 is LGHNA and CDR2 YNFKEQ. V lost 5 bases to trimming and J lost 4 bases; unmatched junction nucleotides: 10. This CDR3 contains 16 residues. The CDR3, as DNA: TGTGCCAGCAGCGCCCGCCAAGGACTAGGCACCGGGGAGCTGTTTTTT. It yields the protein CASSARQGLGTGELFF.

The chain uses TRBV28 and TRBJ2-3; maybe TRBD1 (6 bases). With 5 bases removed from V and 4 bases from J, the gap between germline ends came to 13 bases. This CDR3 contains 14 residues. CDR1 MDHEN and CDR2 SYDVKM come from the germline V gene. In DNA, the CDR3 is TGTGCCAGCAGTCCTACGACAGGCCCAGATACGCAGTATTTT. Its protein product is CASSPTTGPDTQYF.

As concerns this clone: At one end the junction does not follow the germline gene, possibly because of a read error. The chain couples TRBV28 to TRBJ1-4, with D maybe TRBD1 (5 bases). Germline V CDR1 and CDR2: MDHEN, SYDVKM. This CDR3 has 17 residues. CDR3 nucleotide sequence: TGTGCCAGCCGTTTTCGGCCGGGGGTGACAACTAATGAAAAACTGTTTTTT. Protein: CASRFRPGVTTNEKLFF.

This clone came up a few times. This sequence joins TRBV2 and TRBJ1-1; D is undetermined. Per germline, CDR1 SNHLY and CDR2 FYNNEI. This CDR3 has 15 amino acids. V was clipped by 4 bases and J by 3 bases, with 15 bases between them. CDR3 nucleotide sequence: TGTGCCAGCAGTGGTGACCGGGATTTGGACACTGAAGCTTTCTTT. Encoded protein: CASSGDRDLDTEAFF.

The CDR3 region is CASGDFKDAQYF. The CDR3 bases are TGTGCCAGCGGGGACTTCAAAGACGCCCAGTACTTC. V gene TRBV25-1 combines with J gene TRBJ2-5, with a tentative D call TRBD2 (6 bases). The CDR3 has 12 amino acids. Germline V gene data show CDR1 as MGHDK and CDR2 as SYGVNS. The V and J ends lost 8 bases and 9 bases respectively, with 16 bases between them. The full variable domain, completed using reference TRBV25-1 and TRBJ2-5, is EADIYQTPRYLVIGTGKKITLECSQTMGHDKMYWYQQDPGMELHLIHYSYGVNSTEKGDLSSESTVSRIRTEHFPLTLESARPSHTSQYLCASGDFKDAQYFGPGTRLLVL.

The rearrangement links TRBV18 to TRBJ1-2; 9 nucleotides align to TRBD1. V lost 6 bases, J lost 9 bases, and 8 bases stayed unmatched. Germline-derived CDR1 and CDR2 are KGHSH and LQKENI. This CDR3 is 13 amino acids long. The CDR3 region is CASSVGTGNSYTF. CDR3 coding DNA: TGTGCCAGCTCGGTGGGGACAGGGAATAGCTACACCTTC.

This chain uses TRBV29-1 with TRBJ2-7; 10 bases match TRBD1. CDR1 and CDR2 (germline): SQVTM, ANQGSEA. This CDR3 is built from 12 residues. Trimming removed 8 bases from V and 7 bases from J; junction bases left unmatched: 8. The CDR3 DNA reads TGCAGCATTAGACAGGGGGCCGATGAGCAGTACTTC. Translating it yields CSIRQGADEQYF.

CDR3 sequence (DNA): TGTGCCAGCAGCGCCGACCTCGGGGGGCAGTATTTT. Its translation is CASSADLGGQYF. V is TRBV9 and J is TRBJ2-3, with D tentatively TRBD2 (6 bases). CDR1 is SGDLS and CDR2 is YYNGEE in the germline V gene. The CDR3 is 12 amino acids. V lost 3 bases and J lost 11, with 13 bases in between.

This chain connects TRBV7-8 to TRBJ1-4, with 8 bases matching TRBD1. In germline, CDR1 is SGHVS, CDR2 FQNEAQ. The V gene end was trimmed by 5 bases and the J gene end by 8 bases; junction bases not matched to a gene: 7. CDR3 size: 14 residues. CDR3 DNA sequence: TGTGCCAGCAGCCATAGTTCAGGGGGCGAAAAACTGTTTTTT. It is translated as CASSHSSGGEKLFF.

This clone was picked up one time. This sequence joins TRBV25-1 and TRBJ1-5, with a tentative D call TRBD1 (5 bases). The CDR3 is 16 residues long. From germline, CDR1 is MGHDK and CDR2 SYGVNS. Deletions cut 5 bases from V and 6 bases from J, with 20 bases between. Here the CDR3 DNA reads TGTGCCAGCAGTCCCTCCTGGGGGGGTAAGGGTCAGCCCCAGCATTTT. Translating gives CASSPSWGGKGQPQHF.

J is TRBJ1-4 and V is TRBV5-1, with D perhaps matching TRBD1 (5 bases). V lost 0 bases to trimming and J lost 8 bases, with 14 bases between them. CDR1 SGHRS and CDR2 YFSETQ come from the germline V gene. The CDR3 has 15 amino acids. As DNA, the CDR3 is TGCGCCAGCAGCTTGGCTGCGGGGGTAAGCGAAAAACTGTTTTTT. This codes for CASSLAAGVSEKLFF.

In its sample, this clone was seen once. This chain uses TRBV30 with TRBJ1-2, with 9 positions matching TRBD1. J gave up 8 bases and V 1 base, and 5 bases lay outside the gene matches. Germline V gene lookup returns CDR1 GTSNPN and CDR2 SVGIG (reference sequence). This CDR3 spans 13 amino acids. The CDR3: CAWSATGGRGYTF. The DNA of the CDR3 is TGTGCCTGGAGTGCAACAGGGGGCAGGGGCTACACCTTC.

This clone was counted at least ten times. The V gene is TRBV18, the J gene TRBJ2-7; 11 positions match TRBD2. V shed 0 bases and J 2 bases; nucleotides not matched to a gene: 3. This CDR3 is built from 16 residues. Germline V gene data show CDR1 as KGHSH and CDR2 as LQKENI. The CDR3 DNA sequence: TGTGCCAGCTCACCACCAACTAGCGGGAGCCCCTACGAGCAGTACTTC. This translates into CASSPPTSGSPYEQYF.